The 26 T cell receptor beta chains listed next were all sequenced from one sample in a study of pediatric ulcerative colitis. The repertoire was sequenced with immunoSEQ multiplex PCR; TCRdb's copy has only in-frame clones and lacks some. The sample shows tens of thousands of clones, roughly nine tenths of them seen only once. Sequencing input: blood. These receptor sequences come from a boy aged 5-17 years with severe ulcerative colitis.

The V and J genes are TRBV4-2 and TRBJ2-7, with D perhaps assigned TRBD1 or TRBD2 (6 bases each). The V gene's germline CDR1 is LGHNA and CDR2 YNFKEQ. The CDR3 has 14 residues. The V end was cut by 5 bases, the J end by 3 bases, with 14 bases between. Here the CDR3 reads CASSARDTDYEQYF. DNA of the CDR3: TGTGCCAGCAGCGCGCGGGACACCGACTACGAGCAGTACTTC.

The chain recombines TRBV5-6 with TRBJ2-4, with D uncertain. Germline CDR1 SGHDT, CDR2 YYEEEE. CDR3 size: 17 residues. The V gene lost 0 bases and the J gene lost 0 bases, with 13 bases spanning the gap. CDR3 nucleotides: TGTGCCAGCAGCTTGGGTAGTGGGGAACTAGCCAAAAACATTCAGTACTTC. Amino acids: CASSLGSGELAKNIQYF.

This chain joins TRBV14 and TRBJ2-7; perhaps D is TRBD1 or TRBD2 (5 bases each). In germline, CDR1 is SGHDN, CDR2 FVKESK. Trimming took 3 bases from V and 1 from J, leaving 10 bases between them. The CDR3 has 14 amino acids. The CDR3 sequence: CASSHGTASYEQYF. In DNA, the CDR3 is TGTGCCAGCAGCCACGGGACCGCTTCCTACGAGCAGTACTTC.

The rearrangement joins TRBV21-1 to TRBJ1-5. TRBV21-1 is a recognized pseudogene. This CDR3 comprises 15 residues. The CDR3 DNA follows: TGTGCCAGCAGCCCTAGGACTTACGGCGGTCAGCCCCAGCATTTT. Residues: CASSPRTYGGQPQHF.

The V call is TRBV10-1, the J call TRBJ2-3; D call uncertain. Trimming took 5 bases from V and 2 from J, leaving 11 bases between them. The V gene's germline CDR1 is WNHNN and CDR2 SYGVQD (reference sequence). This CDR3 spans 14 amino acids. The CDR3 reads CASSPSRLTDTQYF. The CDR3 nucleotides read TGCGCCAGCAGTCCCTCCCGGCTCACAGATACGCAGTATTTT.

The rearrangement links TRBV4-1 to TRBJ1-1; weak D call: TRBD1 (5 bases). V shed 2 bases and J shed 0 bases, with 10 bases lying between them. The germline gives CDR1 MGHRA, CDR2 YSYEKL. The CDR3 length is 15 residues. The chain's CDR3 is CASSQLTGMNTEAFF. Written as DNA, the CDR3 is TGCGCCAGCAGCCAACTTACAGGCATGAACACTGAAGCTTTCTTT.

V gene TRBV6-5 combines with J gene TRBJ1-2, with 7 bases lining up with TRBD1. The germline V gene encodes CDR1 MNHEY and CDR2 SVGAGI. Germline trimming cut 6 bases from V and 2 bases from J; bases unmatched to any gene: 6. The CDR3 runs 14 residues. CDR3 loop: CASSGRQGNYGYTF. In DNA, the CDR3 is TGTGCCAGCAGCGGACGACAGGGCAACTATGGCTACACCTTC.

Note on this clone: Distinct nucleotide sequences in the sample also encode this CDR3. CDR3 loop: CSVGQGAYEQYF. CDR3 nucleotide sequence: TGCAGCGTAGGACAGGGGGCCTACGAGCAGTACTTC. The chain joins TRBV29-1 to TRBJ2-7, with 10 bases fitting TRBD1. Germline CDR1 is SQVTM and CDR2 is ANQGSEA. With 6 bases clipped from V and 2 bases from J, the junction kept 1 base outside the gene matches. This CDR3 is 12 amino acids long.

This chain uses TRBV2 with TRBJ2-1, with 7 nucleotides matching TRBD2. CDR1 SNHLY and CDR2 FYNNEI come from the germline V gene. J lost 2 bases, V lost 10 bases, and 8 bases had no gene match. CDR3 size: 14 residues. The CDR3 sequence: CATSGGPAYNEQFF. DNA for the CDR3: TGTGCCACGTCGGGAGGTCCAGCCTACAATGAGCAGTTCTTC.

The chain combines TRBV7-9 with TRBJ2-3; D is possibly TRBD2 (5 bases). CDR3 length: 16 amino acids. Germline V gene data show CDR1 as SEHNR and CDR2 as FQNEAQ (reference sequence). Trimming removed 5 bases from V and 6 bases from J, with 21 bases in between. This CDR3 is CASSPPALLVADTQYF. CDR3 nucleotides: TGTGCCAGCAGCCCACCGGCTTTACTAGTCGCTGATACGCAGTATTTT.

This clone was detected once. The chain uses TRBV30 and TRBJ1-6; the D is unclear. Trimming left V 0 bases short and J 7 bases short, with 10 bases between. CDR3 size: 14 residues. The germline V gene encodes CDR1 GTSNPN and CDR2 SVGIG (reference sequence). The CDR3, as DNA: TGTGCCTGGAGTGTACTGGGTTTCAATTCACCCCTCCACTTT. Its translation is CAWSVLGFNSPLHF.

The V gene is TRBV18, the J gene TRBJ2-2; D is unclear. Trimming left V 3 bases short and J 4 bases short, with 9 bases between. The CDR3 has 14 residues. Germline V CDR1 and CDR2: KGHSH, LQKENI. This CDR3 reads CASSPDYVTGELFF. CDR3 DNA: TGTGCCAGCTCACCTGATTACGTCACCGGGGAGCTGTTTTTT.

The chain employs TRBV10-3 and TRBJ1-1, with D unclear. CDR1 ENHRY and CDR2 SYGVKD come from the germline V gene. Trimming shortened V by 2 bases and J by 1 base, and 11 bases separated the two germline ends. CDR3 size: 15 residues. The CDR3 region is CAISEREDPNTEAFF. For the CDR3, the DNA is TGTGCCATCAGTGAGCGGGAGGACCCGAACACTGAAGCTTTCTTT.

This chain links TRBV18 with TRBJ2-2; no firm D call. The germline CDR1 and CDR2 sequences are KGHSH and LQKENI. Trimming took off 3 bases at V and 1 base at J, with 3 bases between the two ends. CDR3 size: 13 residues. CDR3 sequence (DNA): TGTGCCAGCTCACCGGAGAACACCGGGGAGCTGTTTTTT. It specifies CASSPENTGELFF.

The V and J genes are TRBV6-5 and TRBJ1-1; D might be TRBD1 (6 bases). Trimming pared 4 bases from V and 1 base from J, leaving 13 bases between. CDR3 length: 15 residues. Germline V lookup: CDR1 MNHEY, CDR2 SVGAGI. CDR3 sequence (DNA): TGTGCCAGCAGTTCCCGTGGGGGGGCGAACACTGAAGCTTTCTTT. It specifies CASSSRGGANTEAFF.

This clone appeared a single time. This chain joins TRBV9 and TRBJ1-2; D gene ambiguous. V was clipped by 6 bases and J by 2 bases, with 38 bases between them. CDR3 length: 22 residues. Germline CDR1 and CDR2: SGDLS and YYNGEE. CDR3 residues: CASIPPRGGVSVGSQPNYGYTF. The CDR3 DNA reads TGTGCCAGCATCCCCCCGCGGGGTGGGGTTTCGGTCGGATCCCAGCCGAACTATGGCTACACCTTC. Looking up the rest from reference TRBV9 and TRBJ1-2 gives the full variable domain: DSGVTQTPKHLITATGQRVTLRCSPRSGDLSVYWYQQSLDQGLQFLIQYYNGEERAKGNILERFSAQQFPDLHSELNLSSLELGDSALYFCASIPPRGGVSVGSQPNYGYTFGSGTRLTVV.

The chain combines TRBV10-2 with TRBJ1-1; 9 nucleotides line up with TRBD1. The germline V gene has CDR1 WSHSY and CDR2 SAAADI. The length of the CDR3 is 15 residues. Losses at the gene ends were 0 bases for V and 6 bases for J; bases not matched to a gene: 5. The DNA of the CDR3 is TGCGCCAGCAGTGAGTCCTTACAGGGGGCGGCTGAAGCTTTCTTT. Protein: CASSESLQGAAEAFF.

The chain is built from TRBV7-8 and TRBJ2-1, with D possibly TRBD2 on 5 matching bases. The CDR3 is 14 amino acids. Germline V CDR1 and CDR2: SGHVS, FQNEAQ. Trimming pared 2 bases from V and 6 bases from J, leaving 11 bases between. CDR3 protein: CASSLYSGLNEQFF. The CDR3 DNA is TGTGCCAGCAGCTTATACTCAGGACTCAATGAGCAGTTCTTC.

The genes are TRBV19 and TRBJ1-2; D remains unclear. The CDR3 runs to 15 residues. V lost 3 bases, J lost 5 bases, and 16 bases lay in between. CDR1 LNHDA and CDR2 SQIVND come from the germline V gene (reference sequence). CDR3: CASSMDSGLRYGYTF. The CDR3 DNA reads TGTGCCAGTAGTATGGATTCGGGCCTGCGGTATGGCTACACCTTC.

V usage is TRBV14 and J usage is TRBJ2-7, with D uncertain. The ends were cut back, 4 bases at V and 2 bases at J, with 6 bases in the middle. The length of the CDR3 is 12 residues. Germline CDR1 SGHDN, CDR2 FVKESK. The CDR3 DNA sequence: TGTGCCAGCAGCCCTCGCCCCTACGAGCAGTACTTC. Amino acid sequence: CASSPRPYEQYF.

CDR3 DNA sequence: TGTGCCAGCAGATTGACGGAGGAGCAGTACTTC. The encoded protein is CASRLTEEQYF. The rearrangement links TRBV27 to TRBJ2-7; D is unclear. Trimming cost V 6 bases and J 7 bases, with 10 bases left between them. This CDR3 has 11 amino acids. Germline V lookup: CDR1 MNHEY, CDR2 SMNVEV (reference sequence).

This clone occurred a few times. This chain connects TRBV12-5 to TRBJ1-5, with D possibly matching TRBD1 (5 bases). The CDR3 is 14 amino acids. The V gene's germline CDR1 is LGHNT and CDR2 FRNRAP. V lost 2 bases and J lost 5, with 10 bases in between. In DNA form, the CDR3 reads TGTGCTAGTGGTTTGTGGGTAGGGGATCAGCCCCAGCATTTT. It is translated as CASGLWVGDQPQHF.

The chain has TRBV4-3 and TRBJ2-4; D is unresolved. V was clipped by 0 bases and J by 0 bases, with 9 bases between them. The CDR3 spans 16 residues. Germline assignment: CDR1 LGHNA and CDR2 YSLEER. The CDR3 here is CASSQDSGLAKNIQYF. The CDR3 DNA reads as TGCGCCAGCAGCCAAGATTCCGGGTTAGCCAAAAACATTCAGTACTTC.

In this sample, this clone turned up once. The CDR3 DNA sequence: TGTGCCAGCAGCCAAGGCGGGCCGGAGAGAAACATTCAGTACTTC. This translates into CASSQGGPERNIQYF. J is TRBJ2-4 and V is TRBV4-2, with D possibly matching TRBD2 (5 bases). V was clipped by 1 base and J by 6 bases, with 13 bases between them. The germline CDR1 and CDR2 sequences are LGHNA and YNFKEQ. The CDR3 consists of 15 residues.

For the CDR3, the DNA is TGTGCCAGCATGGGGCAGGGGGCAGATACGCAGTATTTT. This translates into CASMGQGADTQYF. The chain couples TRBV27 to TRBJ2-3, with 7 bases lining up with TRBD1. The CDR3 loop spans 13 amino acids. Germline CDR1 MNHEY, CDR2 SMNVEV (reference sequence). J lost 4 bases, V lost 7 bases, and 5 bases had no gene match.

V gene TRBV19 combines with J gene TRBJ2-1; no firm D call. CDR1 and CDR2 from the germline V gene are LNHDA and SQIVND (reference sequence). The CDR3 has 14 amino acids. With 2 bases removed from V and 5 bases from J, the gap between germline ends came to 10 bases. The CDR3 region is CASSIMSGDNEQFF. The CDR3 nucleotides are TGTGCCAGTAGTATAATGAGTGGGGACAATGAGCAGTTCTTC. Looking up the rest from reference TRBV19 and TRBJ2-1 gives the full variable domain: DGGITQSPKYLFRKEGQNVTLSCEQNLNHDAMYWYRQDPGQGLRLIYYSQIVNDFQKGDIAEGYSVSREKKESFPLTVTSAQKNPTAFYLCASSIMSGDNEQFFGPGTRLTVL.